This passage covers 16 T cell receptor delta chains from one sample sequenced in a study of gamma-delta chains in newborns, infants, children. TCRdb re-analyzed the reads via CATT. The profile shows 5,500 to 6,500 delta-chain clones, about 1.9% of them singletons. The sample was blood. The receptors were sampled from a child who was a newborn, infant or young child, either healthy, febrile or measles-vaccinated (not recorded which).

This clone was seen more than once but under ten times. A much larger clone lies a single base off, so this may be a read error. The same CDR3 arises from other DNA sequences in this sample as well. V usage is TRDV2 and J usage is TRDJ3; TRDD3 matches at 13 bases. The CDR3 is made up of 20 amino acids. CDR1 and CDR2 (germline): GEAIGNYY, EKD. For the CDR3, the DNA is TGTGCCTGTGACAAAGTACTGGGGGATACGCGCTCCTGGGACACCCGCCAGATGTTTTTC. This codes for CACDKVLGDTRSWDTRQMFF.

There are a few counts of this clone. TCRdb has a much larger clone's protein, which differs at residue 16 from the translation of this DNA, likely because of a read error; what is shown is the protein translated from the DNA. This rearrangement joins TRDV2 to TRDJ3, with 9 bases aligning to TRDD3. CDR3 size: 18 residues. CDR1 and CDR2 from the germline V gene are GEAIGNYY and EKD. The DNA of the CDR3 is TGTGCCTGTGACACCGGGGATACGTTCACCTGGGACACCCGACAGGTGTTTTTC. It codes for CACDTGDTFTWDTRQVFF.

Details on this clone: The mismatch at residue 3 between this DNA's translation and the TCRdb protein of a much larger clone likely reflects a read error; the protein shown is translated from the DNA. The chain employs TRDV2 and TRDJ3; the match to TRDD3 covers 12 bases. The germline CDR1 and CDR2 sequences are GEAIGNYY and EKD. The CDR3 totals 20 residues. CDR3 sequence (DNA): TGTGCCCGTGACCCGACTTACTGGGGGATACCCAACTGGGACACCCGACAGATGTTTTTC. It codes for CARDPTYWGIPNWDTRQMFF.

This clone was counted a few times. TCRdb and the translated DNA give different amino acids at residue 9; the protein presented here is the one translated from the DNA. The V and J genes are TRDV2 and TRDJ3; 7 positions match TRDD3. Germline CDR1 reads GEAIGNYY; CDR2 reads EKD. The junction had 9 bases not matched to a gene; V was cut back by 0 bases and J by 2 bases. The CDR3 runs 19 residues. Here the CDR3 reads CACDTVWGVSPWDTRQMFF. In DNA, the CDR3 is TGTGCCTGTGACACCGTCTGGGGGGTGAGCCCCTGGGACACCCGACAGATGTTTTTC.

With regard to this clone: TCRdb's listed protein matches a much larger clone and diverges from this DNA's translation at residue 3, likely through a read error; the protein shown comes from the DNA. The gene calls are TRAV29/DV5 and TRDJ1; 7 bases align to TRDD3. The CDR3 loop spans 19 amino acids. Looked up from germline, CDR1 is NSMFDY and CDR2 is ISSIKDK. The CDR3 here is CAVSSILYPILGYTDKLIF. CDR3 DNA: TGTGCAGTAAGCTCCATCCTATATCCCATACTGGGGTACACCGATAAACTCATCTTT. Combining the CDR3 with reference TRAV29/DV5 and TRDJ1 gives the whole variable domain DQQVKQNSPSLSVQEGRISILNCDYTNSMFDYFLWYKKYPAEGPTFLISISSIKDKNEDGRFTVFLNKSAKHLSLHIVPSQPGDSAVYFCAVSSILYPILGYTDKLIFGKGTRVTVEP.

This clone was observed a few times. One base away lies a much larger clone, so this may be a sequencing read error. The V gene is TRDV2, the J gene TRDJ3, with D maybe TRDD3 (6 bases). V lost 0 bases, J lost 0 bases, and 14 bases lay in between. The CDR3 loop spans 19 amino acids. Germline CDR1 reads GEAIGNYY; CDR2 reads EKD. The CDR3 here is CACDTGGYNSSWDTRQMFF. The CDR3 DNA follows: TGTGCCTGTGACACCGGAGGATACAATAGCTCCTGGGACACCCGACAGATGTTTTTC.

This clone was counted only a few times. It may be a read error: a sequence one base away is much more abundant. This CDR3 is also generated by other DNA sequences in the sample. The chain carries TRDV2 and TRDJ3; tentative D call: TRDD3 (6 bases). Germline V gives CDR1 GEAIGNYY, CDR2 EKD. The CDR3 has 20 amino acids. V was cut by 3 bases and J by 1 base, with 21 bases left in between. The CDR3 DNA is TGTGCCTGTGACGCGATCCTTTGGGGGGCGAGTTCCTGGGACACCCGACAGATGTTTTTC. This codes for CACDAILWGASSWDTRQMFF.

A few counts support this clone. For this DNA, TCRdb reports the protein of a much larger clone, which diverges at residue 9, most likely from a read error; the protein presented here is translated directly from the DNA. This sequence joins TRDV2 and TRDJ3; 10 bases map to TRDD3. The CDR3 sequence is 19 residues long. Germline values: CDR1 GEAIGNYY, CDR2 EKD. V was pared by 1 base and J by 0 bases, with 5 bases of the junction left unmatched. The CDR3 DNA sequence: TGTGCCTGTGACACACTGGGGGATTCGCCCTCCTGGGACACCCGACAGATGTTTTTC. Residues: CACDTLGDSPSWDTRQMFF.

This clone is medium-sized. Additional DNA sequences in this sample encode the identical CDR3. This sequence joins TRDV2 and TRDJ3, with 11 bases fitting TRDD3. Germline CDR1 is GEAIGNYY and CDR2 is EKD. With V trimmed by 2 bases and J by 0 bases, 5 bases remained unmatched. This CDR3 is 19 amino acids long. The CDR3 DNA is TGTGCCTGTGACAATATACTGGGGGATAGCTCCTGGGACACCCGACAGATGTTTTTC. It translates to CACDNILGDSSWDTRQMFF.

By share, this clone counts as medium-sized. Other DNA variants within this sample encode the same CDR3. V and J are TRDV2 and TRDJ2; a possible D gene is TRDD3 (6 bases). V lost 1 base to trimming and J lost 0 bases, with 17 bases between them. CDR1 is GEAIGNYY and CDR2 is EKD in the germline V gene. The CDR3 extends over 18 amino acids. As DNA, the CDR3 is TGTGCCTGTGACACGGTCTGGGGACGTCCGTCTTTGACAGCACAACTCTTCTTT. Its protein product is CACDTVWGRPSLTAQLFF.

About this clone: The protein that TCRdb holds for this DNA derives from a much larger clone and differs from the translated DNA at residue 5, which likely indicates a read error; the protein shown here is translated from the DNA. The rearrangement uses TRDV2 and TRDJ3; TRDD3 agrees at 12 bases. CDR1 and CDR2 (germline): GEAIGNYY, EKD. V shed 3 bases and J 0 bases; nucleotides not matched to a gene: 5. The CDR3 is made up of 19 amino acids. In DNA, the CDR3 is TGTGCCTGTGACGGTGTACTGGGGGATACCTCCTGGGACACCCGACAGATGTTTTTC. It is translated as CACDGVLGDTSWDTRQMFF.

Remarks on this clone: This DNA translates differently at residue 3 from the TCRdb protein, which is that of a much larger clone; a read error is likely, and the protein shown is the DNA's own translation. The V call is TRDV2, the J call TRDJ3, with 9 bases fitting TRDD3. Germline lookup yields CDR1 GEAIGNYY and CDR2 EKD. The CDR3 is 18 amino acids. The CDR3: CARDKVLGDSWDTRQMFF. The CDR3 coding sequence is TGTGCCCGTGACAAAGTACTGGGGGACTCCTGGGACACCCGACAGATGTTTTTC.

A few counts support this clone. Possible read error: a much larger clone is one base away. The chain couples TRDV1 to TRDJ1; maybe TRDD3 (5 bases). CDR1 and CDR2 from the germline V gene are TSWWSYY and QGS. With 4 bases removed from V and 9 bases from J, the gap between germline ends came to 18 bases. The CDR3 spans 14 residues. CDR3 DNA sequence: TGTGCTCTTGGGGGATTTACGTTCGGATATCAACTCATCTTT. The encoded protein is CALGGFTFGYQLIF.

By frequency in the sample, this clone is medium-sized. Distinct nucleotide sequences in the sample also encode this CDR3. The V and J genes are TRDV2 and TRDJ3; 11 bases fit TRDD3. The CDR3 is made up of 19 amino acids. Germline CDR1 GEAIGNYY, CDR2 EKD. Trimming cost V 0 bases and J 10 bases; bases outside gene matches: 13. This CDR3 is CACDTIISLLGDNTRQMFF. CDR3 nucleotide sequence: TGTGCCTGTGACACCATTATTTCCTTACTGGGGGATAATACCCGACAGATGTTTTTC.

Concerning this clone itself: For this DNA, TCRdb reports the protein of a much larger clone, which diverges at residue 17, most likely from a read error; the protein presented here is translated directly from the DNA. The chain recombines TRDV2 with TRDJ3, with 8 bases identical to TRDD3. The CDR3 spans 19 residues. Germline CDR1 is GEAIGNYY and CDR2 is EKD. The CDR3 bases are TGTGCCTGTGACACCGTACTGGGGGTGAGCTCCTGGGACACCCGACAGGTGTTTTTC. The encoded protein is CACDTVLGVSSWDTRQVFF.

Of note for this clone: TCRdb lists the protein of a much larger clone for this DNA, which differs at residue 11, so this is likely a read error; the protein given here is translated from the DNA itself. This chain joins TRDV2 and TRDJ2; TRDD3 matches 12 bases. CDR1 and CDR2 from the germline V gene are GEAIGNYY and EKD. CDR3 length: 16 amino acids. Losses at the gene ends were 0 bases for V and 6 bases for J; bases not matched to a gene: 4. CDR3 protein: CACDTLLGDTAAQLFF. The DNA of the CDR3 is TGTGCCTGTGACACCCTACTGGGGGATACTGCAGCACAACTCTTCTTT.